This entry lists 12 T cell receptor beta chains sequenced from one sample in a study of blood T cell repertoires in COVID-19. Produced via immunoSEQ multiplex PCR; TCRdb's table is partial and in-frame only. This sample has some 530,000 clones, with about nine tenths found just once. The sample taken for sequencing was PBMCs or T cells enriched from blood (not recorded which). The receptors were gathered from a woman in her fifties or sixties who had recovered from COVID-19.

The V and J genes are TRBV5-1 and TRBJ2-3; TRBD2 matches at 10 bases. The CDR3 has 18 residues. Germline V gives CDR1 SGHRS, CDR2 YFSETQ. The V segment lost 5 bases and the J segment 3 bases; nucleotides outside the gene matches: 15. CDR3 loop: CASSFGGAGGPGTDTQYF. In DNA, the CDR3 is TGCGCCAGCAGTTTCGGTGGAGCGGGGGGGCCGGGAACAGATACGCAGTATTTT.

This chain connects TRBV9 to TRBJ2-3; the match to TRBD2 covers 8 bases. V gave up 6 bases and J gave up 0 bases; unmatched junction bases: 9. CDR3 size: 16 residues. Germline-derived CDR1 and CDR2 are SGDLS and YYNGEE. The CDR3 DNA sequence: TGTGCCAGCACCCACCGGGAGGGACCGAGCACAGATACGCAGTATTTT. This translates into CASTHREGPSTDTQYF.

The gene calls are TRBV27 and TRBJ2-3; D ambiguous. The germline V gene encodes CDR1 MNHEY and CDR2 SMNVEV (reference sequence). This CDR3 is 13 amino acids long. V was pared by 2 bases and J by 1 base, with 4 bases between. The CDR3 nucleotides are TGTGCCAGCAGTTTAGGAGGCACAGATACGCAGTATTTT. This codes for CASSLGGTDTQYF.

This chain joins TRBV6-1 and TRBJ1-3, with TRBD1 as a possible D gene (5 bases). The CDR3 runs 14 residues. Germline values: CDR1 MNHNS, CDR2 SASEGT. V was cut by 1 base and J by 3 bases, with 7 bases left in between. CDR3 bases: TGTGCCAGCAGTGAAGGGGGGGTTGGAAACACCATATATTTT. Translation: CASSEGGVGNTIYF.

V and J are TRBV5-1 and TRBJ1-2; TRBD1 is a possible D gene (5 bases). Germline V gene data show CDR1 as SGHRS and CDR2 as YFSETQ. Trimming shortened V by 3 bases and J by 4 bases, and 13 bases separated the two germline ends. The CDR3 covers 14 residues. The CDR3 DNA reads as TGCGCCAGCAGCTCGACAGCAACCTTCTATGGCTACACCTTC. As protein: CASSSTATFYGYTF.

The rearrangement links TRBV2 to TRBJ1-3; D gene uncertain. CDR1 SNHLY and CDR2 FYNNEI come from the germline V gene. This CDR3 region has 14 residues. Trimming stripped 3 bases from V and 2 bases from J, with 8 bases between. The CDR3 DNA follows: TGTGCCAGCAGTGATCGGGTTGCTGGAAACACCATATATTTT. Protein sequence: CASSDRVAGNTIYF.

This rearrangement joins TRBV27 to TRBJ1-2, with no clear D. V was shortened by 3 bases and J by 3 bases, with 8 bases between the two germline ends. This CDR3 is 13 amino acids long. Germline assignment: CDR1 MNHEY and CDR2 SMNVEV (reference sequence). CDR3 coding DNA: TGTGCCAGCAGTTTTGACATAGACTATGGCTACACCTTC. It encodes CASSFDIDYGYTF.

This rearrangement joins TRBV7-8 to TRBJ2-3, with D possibly TRBD2 on 5 matching bases. Per germline, CDR1 SGHVS and CDR2 FQNEAQ. V lost 0 bases and J lost 2, with 9 bases in between. The CDR3 length is 15 residues. The CDR3 reads CASSLARLLTDTQYF. Here the CDR3 DNA reads TGTGCCAGCAGCTTAGCCAGACTACTCACAGATACGCAGTATTTT.

V usage is TRBV14 and J usage is TRBJ1-1; weak D call: TRBD1 (5 bases). Germline CDR1 is SGHDN and CDR2 is FVKESK. Trimming pared 1 base from V and 7 bases from J, leaving 13 bases between. The CDR3 spans 14 residues. The CDR3: CASSQVAGPYEAFF. The CDR3 bases are TGTGCCAGCAGCCAAGTAGCAGGGCCGTATGAAGCTTTCTTT. Based on the CDR3 plus reference TRBV14 and TRBJ1-1, the full variable domain is EAGVTQFPSHSVIEKGQTVTLRCDPISGHDNLYWYRRVMGKEIKFLLHFVKESKQDESGMPNNRFLAERTGGTYSTLKVQPAELEDSGVYFCASSQVAGPYEAFFGQGTRLTVV.

This clone was recorded only once. The V call is TRBV2, the J call TRBJ1-5; D is ambiguous. The CDR3 is 12 amino acids. The ends were cut back, 11 bases at V and 4 bases at J, with 12 bases in the middle. Germline V lookup: CDR1 SNHLY, CDR2 FYNNEI. The CDR3 nucleotides are TGTGCCTCTACGGGGTTTAATCAGCCCCAGCATTTT. It codes for CASTGFNQPQHF.

The V and J genes are TRBV14 and TRBJ1-1; D unresolved. Germline V gives CDR1 SGHDN, CDR2 FVKESK. With 0 bases removed from V and 0 bases from J, the gap between germline ends came to 8 bases. The CDR3 length is 15 residues. CDR3 sequence: CASSQDGQMNTEAFF. DNA for the CDR3: TGTGCCAGCAGCCAAGATGGGCAGATGAACACTGAAGCTTTCTTT.

The CDR3 nucleotides read TGTGCCAGCAGGGGGCACCCCACCATATATTTT. This gives the protein CASRGHPTIYF. The V call is TRBV21-1, the J call TRBJ1-3; the table calls TRBD1, which could not be checked here. TRBV21-1 is classified as a pseudogene. The length of the CDR3 is 11 residues.